Below, 6 T cell receptor beta chains from the same sample are listed, as sequenced in a study of T-cell memory formation after mild COVID-19. One entry per CDR3 protein, called by TCRdb with MiXCR from the 5' RACE reads. Of about 320,000 distinct CDR3 sequences listed, roughly an eighth are singletons. The sample taken for sequencing was PBMCs or a T cell subset sorted from them (not recorded which). The source is a young man who had mild COVID-19 (a few samples of this study predate the infection). Cell type and time point are not known.

In its sample, this clonotype was seen a few times. The chain links TRBV7-2 to TRBJ1-3, with unresolved D. Looked up from germline, CDR1 is SGHTA and CDR2 is FQGNSA. Trimming shortened V by 1 base and J by 8 bases, and 9 bases separated the two germline ends. This CDR3 has 13 residues. The CDR3 loop is CASSLGQDDTIYF. The CDR3 DNA follows: TGTGCCAGCAGCTTAGGGCAGGACGACACCATATATTTT.

J is TRBJ1-5 and V is TRBV23-1; 9 bases are a match to TRBD1. TRBV23-1 is an ORF; its function is uncertain. V trimming: 4 bases; J trimming: 4 bases; junction bases outside the gene matches: 11. The CDR3 has 17 amino acids. DNA of the CDR3: TGCGCCAGCAGTCGGCACCGACAGGGGGTCAGGAATCAGCCCCAGCATTTT. The encoded protein is CASSRHRQGVRNQPQHF.

This clonotype was counted only a few times. The J gene is TRBJ2-3, the V gene TRBV20-1; unclear D gene. Trimming took off 3 bases at V and 3 bases at J, with 10 bases between the two ends. Germline CDR1 is DFQATT and CDR2 is SNEGSKA (reference sequence). This CDR3 has 13 amino acids. The DNA of the CDR3 is TGCAGTGCTAGGACGGTGACAACAGATACGCAGTATTTT. Protein sequence: CSARTVTTDTQYF.

This clonotype was picked up a small number of times. V gene TRBV2 combines with J gene TRBJ2-7; D may correspond to TRBD1 or TRBD2 (5 bases each). The germline gives CDR1 SNHLY, CDR2 FYNNEI. The V and J ends lost 3 bases and 4 bases respectively, with 13 bases between them. The CDR3 has 14 residues. In DNA, the CDR3 is TGTGCCAGCAGTGATCTGGGACCGACTTACGAGCAGTACTTC. It translates to CASSDLGPTYEQYF.

This chain uses TRBV12-2 with TRBJ2-1; the table's D call TRBD2 went unverified against the DNA. TRBV12-2 is a listed pseudogene. This CDR3 contains 16 residues. CDR3 in amino acids: CASRLTSGGPSNEQFF. For the CDR3, the DNA is TGTGCAAGTCGCTTGACTAGCGGGGGCCCTAGCAATGAGCAGTTCTTC.

The chain employs TRBV12-3 or TRBV12-4 and TRBJ2-5; 8 nucleotides agree with TRBD2. Trimming at V came to 2 bases and at J to 4 bases, leaving 3 bases not matched to a gene. The CDR3 is 14 residues long. CDR3 nucleotide sequence: TGTGCCAGCAGTTTATACGGGGGGGGAGAGACCCAGTACTTC. This sequence encodes CASSLYGGGETQYF.